The sequence of this T cell receptor (beta chain) was determined in a study of blood T cell repertoires in COVID-19. In the original workflow: Nucleated cell counts were estimated from reference gene primer amplification. The table came from immunoSEQ multiplex PCR; TCRdb's copy has only in-frame clones and leaves some out. V, J and clone size are taken as reported in that table, and D and trimming were inferred from the DNA itself. The top ten clones hold around 5% of a sample with a few hundred thousand clones, roughly 80% of them seen once. This clone has more than one count but fewer than ten. Germline V gene lookup returns CDR1 SEHNR and CDR2 FQNEAQ (reference sequence). The CDR3 consists of 14 residues. The trim removed 8 bases at V and 4 bases at J, leaving 3 bases unmatched.

The sample taken for sequencing was peripheral blood. The receptor was isolated from a human donor in a cohort sampled during active COVID-19. V usage is TRBV7-9 and J usage is TRBJ2-5; 14 bases map to TRBD2. The chain's CDR3 is CASQGLAGVETQYF. The CDR3 coding sequence is TGTGCCAGCCAGGGACTAGCGGGAGTAGAGACCCAGTACTTC. The entire variable domain, with the rest obtained from reference TRBV7-9 and TRBJ2-5, is as follows: DTGVSQNPRHKITKRGQNVTFRCDPISEHNRLYWYRQTLGQGPEFLTYFQNEAQLEKSRLLSDRFSAERPKGSFSTLEIQRTEQGDSAMYLCASQGLAGVETQYFGPGTRLLVL.